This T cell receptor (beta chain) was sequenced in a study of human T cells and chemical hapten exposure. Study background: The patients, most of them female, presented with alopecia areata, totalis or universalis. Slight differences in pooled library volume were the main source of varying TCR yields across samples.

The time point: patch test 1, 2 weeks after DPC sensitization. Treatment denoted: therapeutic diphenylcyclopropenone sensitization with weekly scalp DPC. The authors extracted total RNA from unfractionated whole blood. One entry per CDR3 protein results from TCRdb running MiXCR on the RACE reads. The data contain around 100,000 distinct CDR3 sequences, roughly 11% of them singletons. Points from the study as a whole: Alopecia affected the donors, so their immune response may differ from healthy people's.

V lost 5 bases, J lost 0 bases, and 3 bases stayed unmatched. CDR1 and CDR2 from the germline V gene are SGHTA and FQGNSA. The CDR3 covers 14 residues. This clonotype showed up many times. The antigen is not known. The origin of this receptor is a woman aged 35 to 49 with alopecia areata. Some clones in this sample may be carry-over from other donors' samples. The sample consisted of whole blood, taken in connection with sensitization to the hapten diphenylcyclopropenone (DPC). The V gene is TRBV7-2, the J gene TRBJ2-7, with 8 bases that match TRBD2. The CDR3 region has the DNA TGTGCCAGCAGCCGGGGGGGGAGCTCCTACGAGCAGTACTTC. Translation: CASSRGGSSYEQYF.